One sample yielded the 27 T cell receptor beta chains listed below, sequenced in a study of T cells in Graves' hyperthyroidism and ophthalmopathy. Amplification of TCR beta CDR3 regions was performed using RNA transcripts as template. Carried out on the TCR CDR3, a first-round RT-PCR used the HTBI primer set. A single record per CDR3 protein comes from TCRdb applying MiXCR to the multiplex PCR reads. The sample holds around 600,000 distinct CDR3 sequences, approximately 42% seen once. Specimen: peripheral blood or thyroid tissue (not recorded which). These receptors were collected from an adult man with Graves' disease, either hyperthyroidism or ophthalmopathy (not recorded which).

This chain uses TRBV7-8 with TRBJ1-3; TRBD1 agrees at 10 bases. The CDR3 has 13 residues. Germline CDR1 and CDR2: SGHVS and FQNEAQ. V lost 4 bases to trimming and J lost 8 bases; unmatched junction nucleotides: 2. The CDR3 sequence is CASSYGQGDTIYF. DNA of the CDR3: TGTGCCAGCAGCTATGGACAGGGGGACACCATATATTTT. The complete variable domain, with remaining parts taken from reference TRBV7-8 and TRBJ1-3, reads GAGVSQSPRYKVAKRGQDVALRCDPISGHVSLFWYQQALGQGPEFLTYFQNEAQLDKSGLPSDRFFAERPEGSVSTLKIQRTQQEDSAVYLCASSYGQGDTIYFGEGSWLTVV.

On this clonotype: A read error may explain this, as a much larger clone is one base away. J is TRBJ1-4 and V is TRBV10-3; D is uncertain. The CDR3 extends over 15 amino acids. Germline CDR1 ENHRY, CDR2 SYGVKD. CDR3 in DNA: TGTGCCAGCAGTGAGTCTTCGGCGGGGAATGAAAAACTGTTTTTT. Its translation is CASSESSAGNEKLFF.

This clonotype was counted only a few times. The V gene is TRBV19, the J gene TRBJ1-1, with TRBD1 as a possible D gene (5 bases). The CDR3 extends over 15 amino acids. Trimming removed 6 bases from V and 1 base from J, with 15 bases in between. CDR1 is LNHDA and CDR2 is SQIVND in the germline V gene (reference sequence). As DNA, the CDR3 is TGTGCCAGTAGAGAAAGGGGATCCGGGAACACTGAAGCTTTCTTT. The encoded protein is CASRERGSGNTEAFF.

This chain links TRBV7-2 with TRBJ1-2; D is possibly TRBD1 (5 bases). Germline V gives CDR1 SGHTA, CDR2 FQGNSA. The CDR3 has 12 amino acids. The CDR3 loop is CAFTRDNYGYTF. The CDR3 DNA follows: TGTGCTTTTACCAGGGATAACTATGGCTACACCTTC.

This clonotype came up a few times. The rearrangement joins TRBV29-1 to TRBJ1-1; D remains unclear. Trimming pared 6 bases from V and 7 bases from J, leaving 24 bases between. This CDR3 contains 15 residues. CDR1 is SQVTM and CDR2 is ANQGSEA in the germline V gene. DNA of the CDR3: TGCAGCGTCTCAGATGTGCAGGATGGTTTTGGTGAAGCTTTCTTT. This encodes CSVSDVQDGFGEAFF.

The sample holds one count of this clonotype. The rearrangement links TRBV7-9 to TRBJ1-2; unclear D gene. V lost 4 bases and J lost 7, with 10 bases in between. CDR1 and CDR2 (germline): SEHNR, FQNEAQ (reference sequence). The CDR3 has 12 residues. Here the CDR3 DNA reads TGTGCCAGCAGCTGGGGAGGCGGTGGCTACACCTTC. This encodes CASSWGGGGYTF.

The chain employs TRBV5-1 and TRBJ1-6; D is ambiguous. Trimming pared 0 bases from V and 3 bases from J, leaving 7 bases between. Looked up from germline, CDR1 is SGHRS and CDR2 is YFSETQ. The CDR3 extends over 15 amino acids. CDR3 sequence: CASSLGSGYNSPLHF. In nucleotides, the CDR3 is TGCGCCAGCAGCTTGGGCTCGGGCTATAATTCACCCCTCCACTTT.

Turning to this clonotype: The junction differs from germline at one of its ends, possibly a read error. V is TRBV10-2 and J is TRBJ1-1; D not resolved. CDR1 and CDR2 from the germline V gene are WSHSY and SAAADI. CDR3 length equals 14 residues. CDR3 coding DNA: TGCGCCACCAGTGATTTAGGAGGGATGACTGAAGCTTTCTTT. Encoded protein: CATSDLGGMTEAFF.

With respect to this clonotype: This may stem from a read error, because a much larger clone lies one nucleotide away. The chain recombines TRBV10-3 with TRBJ2-7, with D unresolved. The length of the CDR3 is 12 residues. The germline CDR1 and CDR2 sequences are ENHRY and SYGVKD. Trimming cost V 2 bases and J 12 bases, with 14 bases left between them. This chain's CDR3 is CAISEGVSVRYF. As DNA, the CDR3 is TGTGCCATCAGTGAGGGTGTTTCAGTTCGGTACTTC.

This clonotype was observed at least ten times. The gene calls are TRBV7-9 and TRBJ1-1; no clear D gene. Germline CDR1 reads SEHNR; CDR2 reads FQNEAQ (reference sequence). The CDR3 has 13 residues. Trimming removed 5 bases from V and 1 base from J, with 8 bases in between. The CDR3 region has the DNA TGTGCCAGCAGCGCCACCTCGAACACTGAAGCTTTCTTT. Its translation: CASSATSNTEAFF.

As regards this clonotype: The junction does not match germline at one end; this may be a read error. J is TRBJ1-2 and V is TRBV10-3, with D perhaps matching TRBD1 (5 bases). Germline lookup yields CDR1 ENHRY and CDR2 SYGVKD. This CDR3 comprises 15 residues. CDR3 sequence: CASSYSGTSNYGYTF. The DNA of the CDR3 is TGTGCCAGCAGTTATTCCGGGACTTCGAACTATGGCTACACCTTC.

This clonotype was counted only a few times. This sequence joins TRBV9 and TRBJ2-7, with TRBD2 matching over 15 bases. The germline CDR1 and CDR2 sequences are SGDLS and YYNGEE. V lost 3 bases, J lost 4 bases, and 5 bases stayed unmatched. The CDR3 runs 16 residues. The CDR3 coding sequence is TGTGCCAGCAGCGCCCACGGACTAGCGGGAGGGTACGAGCAGTACTTC. It encodes CASSAHGLAGGYEQYF.

This clonotype was counted ten times or more. The chain carries TRBV29-1 and TRBJ1-2, with TRBD1 matching over 7 bases. The V and J ends lost 6 bases and 2 bases, in that order; junction bases with no gene match: 6. Germline values: CDR1 SQVTM, CDR2 ANQGSEA. CDR3 length: 13 residues. CDR3 amino acids: CSVATGENYGYTF. The CDR3 nucleotides are TGCAGCGTCGCCACAGGGGAAAACTATGGCTACACCTTC.

In DNA form, the CDR3 reads TGTGCCAGCAGTCAAGACCGGGAAGGAGGCAATCAGCCCCAGCATTTT. It specifies CASSQDREGGNQPQHF. This chain uses TRBV7-9 with TRBJ1-5; D is unresolved. Per germline, CDR1 SEHNR and CDR2 FQNEAQ (reference sequence). The CDR3 runs to 16 residues. V lost 6 bases to trimming and J lost 2 bases, with 17 bases between them.

This clonotype was observed many times. The chain carries TRBV2 and TRBJ2-5; D unclear. Looked up from germline, CDR1 is SNHLY and CDR2 is FYNNEI. This CDR3 contains 11 residues. Trimming pared 6 bases from V and 2 bases from J, leaving 4 bases between. The CDR3: CASSVQETQYF. CDR3 bases: TGTGCCAGCAGCGTACAAGAGACCCAGTACTTC.

CDR3 region: CASSQERTSYEQYF. Here the CDR3 DNA reads TGTGCCAGCAGCCAAGAACGGACAAGCTACGAGCAGTACTTC. V gene TRBV5-5 combines with J gene TRBJ2-7, with D maybe TRBD1 (5 bases). V was trimmed by 4 bases and J by 3 bases, leaving 14 bases between them. The CDR3 length is 14 residues. Germline values: CDR1 SGHKS, CDR2 YYEKEE (reference sequence).

V and J are TRBV25-1 and TRBJ1-1; no clear D gene. This CDR3 contains 11 residues. Trimming cost V 10 bases and J 1 base, with 7 bases left between them. Per the germline V gene, CDR1 is MGHDK and CDR2 is SYGVNS. CDR3 residues: CATWENTEAFF. For the CDR3, the DNA is TGTGCCACCTGGGAGAACACTGAAGCTTTCTTT. Based on the CDR3 plus reference TRBV25-1 and TRBJ1-1, the full variable domain is EADIYQTPRYLVIGTGKKITLECSQTMGHDKMYWYQQDPGMELHLIHYSYGVNSTEKGDLSSESTVSRIRTEHFPLTLESARPSHTSQYLCATWENTEAFFGQGTRLTVV.

V usage is TRBV19 and J usage is TRBJ2-7; 10 bases line up with TRBD2. V dropped 3 bases and J dropped 4; count of bases not matched to a gene: 3. This CDR3 has 14 residues. Germline CDR1 reads LNHDA; CDR2 reads SQIVND (reference sequence). CDR3 bases: TGTGCCAGTAGTATCCAGCGGGGGGGATACGAGCAGTACTTC. Amino acid sequence: CASSIQRGGYEQYF.

This clonotype was counted ten times or more. J is TRBJ1-6 and V is TRBV2, with TRBD1 as a possible D gene (5 bases). CDR3 length: 15 amino acids. Germline CDR1 is SNHLY and CDR2 is FYNNEI. V lost 5 bases and J lost 9, with 17 bases in between. CDR3 DNA: TGTGCCAGCAGTACTCCGGGGACCTTACCTTCACCCCTCCACTTT. Translating it yields CASSTPGTLPSPLHF.

The chain employs TRBV12-3 or TRBV12-4 and TRBJ1-6; 8 nucleotides agree with TRBD1. The CDR3 consists of 12 residues. CDR3 region: CATRQGQSPLHF. The CDR3 region has the DNA TGTGCTACTCGACAGGGGCAATCACCCCTCCACTTT.

This clonotype showed up many times. This rearrangement joins TRBV2 to TRBJ1-5; 9 positions match TRBD1. V trimming: 5 bases; J trimming: 2 bases; junction bases outside the gene matches: 4. This CDR3 contains 15 residues. Germline V gene sequence: CDR1 SNHLY, CDR2 FYNNEI. Written as DNA, the CDR3 is TGTGCCAGCAGTCCTAGGACAGGGGGCAATCAGCCCCAGCATTTT. It is translated as CASSPRTGGNQPQHF.

The V and J genes are TRBV5-5 and TRBJ2-5, with 9 bases lining up with TRBD2. The J segment lost 5 bases and the V segment lost 4 bases, leaving 12 bases of the junction unmatched. The CDR3 contains 16 residues. Germline loops: CDR1 SGHKS, CDR2 YYEKEE (reference sequence). Here the CDR3 DNA reads TGTGCCAGCAGCGCACCACCCGGGACTAGCACGGAGACCCAGTACTTC. This sequence encodes CASSAPPGTSTETQYF.

This clonotype was recorded at least ten times. The chain joins TRBV10-1 to TRBJ1-1; D remains unclear. V was trimmed by 2 bases and J by 4 bases, leaving 5 bases between them. This CDR3 has 12 amino acids. CDR1 and CDR2 (germline): WNHNN, SYGVQD (reference sequence). The DNA for the CDR3 is TGCGCCAGCAGTGAGGGGAGCACTGAAGCTTTCTTT. It encodes CASSEGSTEAFF.

To note about this clonotype: One end of the junction varies from germline; a read error may be responsible. This sequence joins TRBV11-2 and TRBJ2-5; D unclear. Germline assignment: CDR1 SGHAT and CDR2 FQNNGV. The CDR3 is 12 residues long. CDR3 amino acids: CASSQEGETQYF. CDR3 DNA sequence: TGCGCCAGCAGCCAAGAAGGGGAGACCCAGTACTTC.

This sequence joins TRBV15 and TRBJ1-5; 7 nucleotides align to TRBD1. V was clipped by 3 bases and J by 1 base; unmatched bases: 12. Germline loops: CDR1 LNHNV, CDR2 YYDKDF (reference sequence). The CDR3 is made up of 18 amino acids. The CDR3 nucleotides read TGTGCCACCAGCAGCGATGGTCCAGGGGGGGACAGCAATCAGCCCCAGCATTTT. Translating gives CATSSDGPGGDSNQPQHF. The whole variable domain, filled in from reference TRBV15 and TRBJ1-5, reads DAMVIQNPRYQVTQFGKPVTLSCSQTLNHNVMYWYQQKSSQAPKLLFHYYDKDFNNEADTPDNFQSRRPNTSFCFLDIRSPGLGDTAMYLCATSSDGPGGDSNQPQHFGDGTRLSIL.

The genes are TRBV12-3 or TRBV12-4 and TRBJ1-1; D unclear. Trimming left V 1 base short and J 5 bases short, with 11 bases between. CDR3 size: 14 residues. DNA of the CDR3: TGTGCCAGCAGTTTAGTAGGGCTTGAGACTGAAGCTTTCTTT. This sequence encodes CASSLVGLETEAFF.

The chain uses TRBV2 and TRBJ1-3, with 7 nucleotides matching TRBD1. V was pared by 4 bases and J by 0 bases, with 6 bases of the junction left unmatched. The CDR3 totals 16 residues. The germline V gene encodes CDR1 SNHLY and CDR2 FYNNEI. The DNA of the CDR3 is TGTGCCAGCAGTGCTACGGACAGGATCTCTGGAAACACCATATATTTT. Translation: CASSATDRISGNTIYF.